The TCR beta chain described here comes from a study of persistence of HIV-infected CD4 T cells. Worth noting for this clone: What it recognizes is unknown.

There are 17 residues in the CDR3. Germline values: CDR1 SGHRS, CDR2 YFSETQ. The V segment lost 4 bases and the J segment 2 bases; nucleotides outside the gene matches: 11. Stimulation used about 10 ug/mL lysate from CMV-infected fibroblasts. CD40L-negative CD69-negative CD45RO-high memory CD4+ T cells were sorted as populations depleted of antigen-responding cells. Donors had CD4+ T cell counts above 400 cells/uL and were CMV-seropositive. PBMCs were depleted of CD8+ T cells before stimulation. Study results and caveats: CMV- and Gag-responding cells had lower TCRbeta richness than CD3/CD28-responding cells.

The immunoSEQ assay was version 4, run in survey mode. Libraries were prepared by immunoSEQ multiplex PCR; TCRdb keeps only in-frame clonotypes and omits some of them. The table includes more than 35,000 clones, approximately 80% detected once. The sequence came from an adult man with HIV who was CMV-seropositive. The specimen comprised CD4+ T cells sorted from PBMCs after approximately 19-hour stimulation, sampled from a patient who received antiretroviral therapy. This chain joins TRBV5-1 and TRBJ1-1; TRBD1 agrees at 10 bases. The CDR3 protein is CASSPRQGARGNTEAFF. The CDR3 bases are TGCGCCAGCAGCCCGCGACAGGGGGCGAGGGGAAACACTGAAGCTTTCTTT.